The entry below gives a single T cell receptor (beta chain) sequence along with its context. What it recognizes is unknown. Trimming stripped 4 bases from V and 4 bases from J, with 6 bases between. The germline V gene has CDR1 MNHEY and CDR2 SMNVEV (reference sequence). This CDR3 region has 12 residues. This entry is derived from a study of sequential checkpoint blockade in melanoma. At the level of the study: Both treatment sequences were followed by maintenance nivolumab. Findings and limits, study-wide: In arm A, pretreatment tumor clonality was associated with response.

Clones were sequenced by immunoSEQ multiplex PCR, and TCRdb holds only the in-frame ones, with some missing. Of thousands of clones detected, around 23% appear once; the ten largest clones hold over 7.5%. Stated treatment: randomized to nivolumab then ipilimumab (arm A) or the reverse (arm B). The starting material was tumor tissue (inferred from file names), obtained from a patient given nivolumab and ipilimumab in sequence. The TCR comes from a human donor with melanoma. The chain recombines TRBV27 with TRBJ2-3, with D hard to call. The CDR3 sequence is CASSSPPDTQYF. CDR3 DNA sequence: TGTGCCAGCAGTTCCCCCCCAGATACGCAGTATTTT.